One sample yielded the 17 T cell receptor beta chains listed below, sequenced in a study of shared clonotypes between healthy human individuals. The repertoire was sequenced with immunoSEQ multiplex PCR; TCRdb's copy has only in-frame clones and lacks some. Found here are millions of clones, just over 90% of them singletons; the top ten hold under 0.15%. The specimen sequenced was naive CD4+ T cells sorted from blood. The subset was: CD45RA+ positively selected. The source of these receptors is a man between 18 and 35 years old in good health.

The gene calls are TRBV6-5 and TRBJ1-3, with a tentative D call TRBD1 (5 bases). Between the trimmed V and J ends, which lost 7 bases and 0 bases, there was a span of 10 bases. This CDR3 has 14 residues. Germline V gives CDR1 MNHEY, CDR2 SVGAGI. CDR3 loop: CASTPDISGNTIYF. CDR3 sequence (DNA): TGTGCCAGCACCCCGGACATCTCTGGAAACACCATATATTTT.

This clone was detected once. The rearrangement joins TRBV19 to TRBJ1-2; 9 bases map to TRBD1. The V gene end was trimmed by 4 bases and the J gene end by 7 bases; junction bases not matched to a gene: 16. The CDR3 totals 17 residues. Germline CDR1 and CDR2: LNHDA and SQIVND (reference sequence). The CDR3 protein is CASSTPGQGSELTGYTF. DNA for the CDR3: TGTGCCAGTAGTACTCCGGGACAGGGTAGTGAGCTAACTGGCTACACCTTC.

The chain recombines TRBV5-1 with TRBJ2-3; tentative D call: TRBD2 (6 bases). Germline V gene sequence: CDR1 SGHRS, CDR2 YFSETQ. Trimming took off 0 bases at V and 5 bases at J, with 16 bases between the two ends. The CDR3 extends over 16 amino acids. The chain's CDR3 is CASSLVLRGTGDTQYF. The DNA for the CDR3 is TGCGCCAGCAGCTTGGTTCTGCGGGGCACGGGAGATACGCAGTATTTT.

The chain is built from TRBV18 and TRBJ2-2, with D uncertain. V gave up 0 bases and J gave up 2 bases, with 7 bases separating them. In germline, CDR1 is KGHSH, CDR2 LQKENI. This CDR3 is built from 15 residues. Here the CDR3 reads CASSPPTENTGELFF. As DNA, the CDR3 is TGTGCCAGCTCACCACCAACAGAAAACACCGGGGAGCTGTTTTTT.

This chain uses TRBV4-1 with TRBJ2-7, with TRBD2 identical over 14 bases. This CDR3 spans 16 amino acids. Trimming cost V 1 base and J 7 bases; bases outside gene matches: 6. Germline V gene lookup returns CDR1 MGHRA and CDR2 YSYEKL. DNA for the CDR3: TGCGCCAGCAGCCAAGGGACTAGCGGGGGGCAAAGGGAGCAGTACTTC. It translates to CASSQGTSGGQREQYF.

This sequence joins TRBV6-1 and TRBJ1-5, with 7 bases aligning to TRBD1. This CDR3 has 15 amino acids. Trimming removed 6 bases from V and 0 bases from J; junction bases left unmatched: 5. Germline V gene sequence: CDR1 MNHNS, CDR2 SASEGT. The CDR3 sequence: CASRGTELSNQPQHF. CDR3 bases: TGTGCCAGCAGGGGGACAGAACTTAGCAATCAGCCCCAGCATTTT.

In this sample, this clone turned up once. The chain links TRBV6-5 to TRBJ1-1; no clear D gene. Looked up from germline, CDR1 is MNHEY and CDR2 is SVGAGI. The ends were cut back, 3 bases at V and 1 base at J, with 6 bases in the middle. The CDR3 spans 13 residues. The CDR3 protein is CASSYYKNTEAFF. CDR3 nucleotides: TGTGCCAGCAGTTATTACAAGAACACTGAAGCTTTCTTT.

J is TRBJ2-1 and V is TRBV11-2; 10 bases agree with TRBD1. The CDR3 length is 14 residues. Trimming removed 5 bases from V and 7 bases from J; junction bases left unmatched: 5. Germline CDR1 and CDR2: SGHAT and FQNNGV. In DNA form, the CDR3 reads TGTGCCAGCAGCCCCGGGACAGGGGTGAATGAGCAGTTCTTC. Encoded protein: CASSPGTGVNEQFF.

The chain employs TRBV30 and TRBJ1-4; D not resolved. Trimming took 4 bases from V and 7 from J, leaving 10 bases between them. The CDR3 is 12 residues long. Germline assignment: CDR1 GTSNPN and CDR2 SVGIG (reference sequence). The CDR3 DNA sequence: TGTGCCTGGAAATTAGTTGGTGAAAAACTGTTTTTT. Translation: CAWKLVGEKLFF.

The chain recombines TRBV6-1 with TRBJ1-1; D uncertain. The germline V gene encodes CDR1 MNHNS and CDR2 SASEGT. The CDR3 is made up of 15 amino acids. Trimming stripped 4 bases from V and 3 bases from J, with 15 bases between. The CDR3 is CASSGGGVGDTEAFF. CDR3 DNA sequence: TGTGCCAGCAGTGGAGGTGGGGTTGGTGACACTGAAGCTTTCTTT.

The chain employs TRBV5-4 and TRBJ1-6, with TRBD1 as a possible D gene (6 bases). CDR1 and CDR2 from the germline V gene are SGHNT and YYREEE (reference sequence). The CDR3 sequence is 15 residues long. With 4 bases removed from V and 5 bases from J, the gap between germline ends came to 13 bases. CDR3 nucleotides: TGTGCCAGCAGCAACGAAGGGGGAGATAATTCACCCCTCCACTTT. This translates into CASSNEGGDNSPLHF. The full variable domain, in which reference TRBV5-4 and TRBJ1-6 provide the parts outside the CDR3, is ETGVTQSPTHLIKTRGQQVTLRCSSQSGHNTVSWYQQALGQGPQFIFQYYREEENGRGNFPPRFSGLQFPNYSSELNVNALELDDSALYLCASSNEGGDNSPLHFGNGTRLTVT.

The CDR3 nucleotides are TGTGCCAGCAGCTTACCCCAGGGAGGCGAGCAGTACTTC. Translating it yields CASSLPQGGEQYF. The chain links TRBV5-6 to TRBJ2-7; tentative D call: TRBD2 (6 bases). Germline V CDR1 and CDR2: SGHDT, YYEEEE. Trimming shortened V by 2 bases and J by 6 bases, and 12 bases separated the two germline ends. This CDR3 is built from 13 residues.

This clone appeared a single time. The genes are TRBV6-6 and TRBJ1-2; D may be TRBD1 (5 bases). Germline V gives CDR1 MNHNY, CDR2 SVGAGI (reference sequence). The ends were cut back, 4 bases at V and 3 bases at J, with 12 bases in the middle. The CDR3 runs to 14 residues. Here the CDR3 reads CASSSLRGDYGYTF. In DNA, the CDR3 is TGTGCCAGCAGTTCGTTAAGGGGCGACTATGGCTACACCTTC.

This chain connects TRBV4-3 to TRBJ1-1; D ambiguous. Germline V lookup: CDR1 LGHNA, CDR2 YSLEER. The CDR3 sequence is 14 residues long. V was pared by 4 bases and J by 4 bases, with 13 bases between. CDR3 residues: CASSPVWGGTEAFF. As DNA, the CDR3 is TGCGCCAGCAGCCCCGTTTGGGGAGGCACTGAAGCTTTCTTT.

The V and J genes are TRBV28 and TRBJ1-6, with 8 nucleotides matching TRBD1. The CDR3 length is 17 residues. Germline loops: CDR1 MDHEN, CDR2 SYDVKM. The junction had 14 bases not matched to a gene; V was cut back by 4 bases and J by 9 bases. CDR3 in amino acids: CASSSPGGNGIGSPLHF. In DNA, the CDR3 is TGTGCCAGCAGTTCTCCAGGGGGCAATGGGATAGGTTCACCCCTCCACTTT.

V gene TRBV6-1 combines with J gene TRBJ2-5; D is uncertain. The CDR3 spans 14 residues. V was trimmed by 6 bases and J by 3 bases, leaving 14 bases between them. In germline, CDR1 is MNHNS, CDR2 SASEGT. CDR3 sequence: CASRPMGGEETQYF. For the CDR3, the DNA is TGTGCCAGCAGACCCATGGGCGGTGAAGAGACCCAGTACTTC.

The gene calls are TRBV6-5 and TRBJ1-1; D is unresolved. In germline, CDR1 is MNHEY, CDR2 SVGAGI. The V end was cut by 6 bases, the J end by 0 bases, with 8 bases between. The CDR3 has 13 amino acids. The CDR3 loop is CASRPRMNTEAFF. The CDR3 nucleotides read TGTGCCAGCAGACCACGAATGAACACTGAAGCTTTCTTT.